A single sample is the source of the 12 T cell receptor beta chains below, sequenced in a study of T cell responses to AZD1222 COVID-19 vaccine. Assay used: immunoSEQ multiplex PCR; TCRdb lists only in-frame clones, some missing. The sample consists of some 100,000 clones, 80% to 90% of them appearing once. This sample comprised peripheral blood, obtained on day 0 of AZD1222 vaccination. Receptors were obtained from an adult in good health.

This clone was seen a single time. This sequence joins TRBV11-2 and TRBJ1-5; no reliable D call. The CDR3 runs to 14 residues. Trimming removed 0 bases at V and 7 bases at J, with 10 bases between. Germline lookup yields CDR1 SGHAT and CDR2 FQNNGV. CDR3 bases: TGTGCCAGCAGCTTAGATCTATCGGGACAGCCCCAGCATTTT. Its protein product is CASSLDLSGQPQHF.

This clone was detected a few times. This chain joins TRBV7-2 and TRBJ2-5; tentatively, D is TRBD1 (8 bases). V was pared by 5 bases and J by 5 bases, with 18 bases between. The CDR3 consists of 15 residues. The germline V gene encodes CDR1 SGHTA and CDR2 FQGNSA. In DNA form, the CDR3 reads TGTGCCAGCAGCCCCCCGACAGGGGAGGGTGAGACCCAGTACTTC. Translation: CASSPPTGEGETQYF.

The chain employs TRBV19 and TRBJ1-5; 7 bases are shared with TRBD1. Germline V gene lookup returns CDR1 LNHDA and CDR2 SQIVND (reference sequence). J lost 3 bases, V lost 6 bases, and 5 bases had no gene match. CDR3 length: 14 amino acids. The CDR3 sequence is CASRPGQLNQPQHF. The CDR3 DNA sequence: TGTGCCAGTAGGCCGGGACAGCTCAATCAGCCCCAGCATTTT.

In nucleotides, the CDR3 is TGTGCCAGCAGCCAAGAGCTCCAGGGAGGTGGCTACACCTTC. Protein: CASSQELQGGGYTF. The chain uses TRBV4-2 and TRBJ1-2, with a possible D match to TRBD1 (5 bases). The germline CDR1 and CDR2 sequences are LGHNA and YNFKEQ. The CDR3 runs 14 residues. V was shortened by 0 bases and J by 7 bases, with 12 bases between the two germline ends.

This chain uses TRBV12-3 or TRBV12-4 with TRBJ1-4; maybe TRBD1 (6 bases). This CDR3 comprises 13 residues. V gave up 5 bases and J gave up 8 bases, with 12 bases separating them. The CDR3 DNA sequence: TGTGCCAGCAGTGCGGGGGGCCGGGAAAAACTGTTTTTT. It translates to CASSAGGREKLFF.

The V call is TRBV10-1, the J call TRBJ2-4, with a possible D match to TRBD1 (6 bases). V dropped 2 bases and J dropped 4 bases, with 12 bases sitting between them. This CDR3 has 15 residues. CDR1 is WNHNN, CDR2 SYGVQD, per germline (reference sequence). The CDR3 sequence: CASSETQGGKNIQYF. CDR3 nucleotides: TGCGCCAGCAGTGAGACCCAAGGGGGAAAAAACATTCAGTACTTC.

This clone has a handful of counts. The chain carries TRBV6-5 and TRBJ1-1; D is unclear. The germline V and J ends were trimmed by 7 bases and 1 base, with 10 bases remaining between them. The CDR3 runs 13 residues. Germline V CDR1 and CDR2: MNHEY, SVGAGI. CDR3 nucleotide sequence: TGTGCCAGCATTCTGATAGGGAACACTGAAGCTTTCTTT. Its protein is CASILIGNTEAFF.

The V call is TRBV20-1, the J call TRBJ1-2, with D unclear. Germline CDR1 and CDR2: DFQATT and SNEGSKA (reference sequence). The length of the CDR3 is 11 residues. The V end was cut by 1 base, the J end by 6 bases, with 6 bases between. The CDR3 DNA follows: TGCAGTGCTAGAGTAAGGGATGGCTACACCTTC. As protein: CSARVRDGYTF.

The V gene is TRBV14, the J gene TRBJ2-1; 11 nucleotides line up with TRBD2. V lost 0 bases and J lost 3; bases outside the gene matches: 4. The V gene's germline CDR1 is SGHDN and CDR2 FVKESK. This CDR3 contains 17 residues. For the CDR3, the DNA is TGTGCCAGCAGCCAAGAACATAGCGGGAGGGGCTACAATGAGCAGTTCTTC. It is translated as CASSQEHSGRGYNEQFF.

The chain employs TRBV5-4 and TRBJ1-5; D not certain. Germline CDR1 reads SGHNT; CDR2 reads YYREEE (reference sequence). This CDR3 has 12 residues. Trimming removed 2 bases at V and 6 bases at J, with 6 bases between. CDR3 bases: TGTGCCAGCAGCTTCTGGGGTCAGCCCCAGCATTTT. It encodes CASSFWGQPQHF.

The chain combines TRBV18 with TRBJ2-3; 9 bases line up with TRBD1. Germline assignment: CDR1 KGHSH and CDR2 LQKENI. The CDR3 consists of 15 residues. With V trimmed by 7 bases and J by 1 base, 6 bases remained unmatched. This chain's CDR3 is CASLSDRGRTDTQYF. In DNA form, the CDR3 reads TGTGCCAGCTTATCGGACAGGGGCCGCACAGATACGCAGTATTTT.

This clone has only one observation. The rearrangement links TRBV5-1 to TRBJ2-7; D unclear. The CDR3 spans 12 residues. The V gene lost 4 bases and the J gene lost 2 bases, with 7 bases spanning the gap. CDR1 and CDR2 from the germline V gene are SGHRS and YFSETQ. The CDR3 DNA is TGCGCCAGCAGCGAACAGACCTACGAGCAGTACTTC. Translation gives CASSEQTYEQYF.